This T cell receptor beta chain was sequenced for a study of T cells in Graves' hyperthyroidism and ophthalmopathy. Turning to the study itself: Peripheral blood sampling occurred at initial diagnosis, before any treatment.

Uncontrolled infection, other autoimmune disease, pregnancy or lactation excluded patients. V was shortened by 5 bases and J by 1 base, with 14 bases between the two germline ends. CDR3 length: 15 amino acids. Germline V gives CDR1 MNHEY, CDR2 SVGAGI. Authors of the study amplified TCR beta CDR3 regions from RNA transcripts. Carried out on the TCR CDR3, a first-round RT-PCR used the HTBI primer set. TCRdb called the multiplex PCR reads again in MiXCR, with one record for every CDR3 protein. The repertoire holds about 840,000 distinct CDR3 sequences, with 35% to 45% as singletons. The receptor was isolated from a man younger than 30 with Graves' hyperthyroidism. The genes are TRBV6-5 and TRBJ1-1, with D perhaps TRBD1 (5 bases). The source material was blood. CDR3 amino acids: CASSRQPYGNTEAFF. For the CDR3, the DNA is TGTGCCAGCAGTCGACAGCCCTATGGGAACACTGAAGCTTTCTTT.